This TCR beta chain stems from a study of shared clonotypes between healthy human individuals. Trimming cost V 0 bases and J 4 bases, with 15 bases left between them. This CDR3 has 16 amino acids. Germline CDR1 reads LGHNA; CDR2 reads YNFKEQ. Profiling relied on immunoSEQ multiplex PCR, and the TCRdb table lists in-frame clones only, not all of them. The sample lists millions of clones, more than 85% occurring once. This clonotype was obtained from a man aged 18 to 29 in good health. Some clones in this sample may be carry-over from other donors' samples. The chain recombines TRBV4-2 with TRBJ1-1, with D perhaps matching TRBD1 (6 bases). Sequencing was performed on naive CD4+ T cells from PBMCs. Subset in this sample: CD45RA+ positively selected. CDR3 nucleotides: TGTGCCAGCAGCCAAGAGGTGGGGGGGCAGGCCACTGAAGCTTTCTTT. This sequence encodes CASSQEVGGQATEAFF.